This TCR beta chain was observed in a study of cytomegalovirus exposure and HLA in healthy donors. Study-wide points: A later analysis found most CMV-associated TCR beta chains apparently HLA-restricted. Later analysis demonstrated an association between a missense DCLRE1C variant and TCR beta V- and J-gene trimming. Several of the most significant clusters were apparently associated with common viral pathogens in a later analysis.

The PCR had 60 Vbeta and 13 Jbeta primers. Repertoires were generated with immunoSEQ multiplex PCR, while TCRdb's copy carries only in-frame clones and drops some. The repertoire holds about 180,000 clones, just over 75% seen once, with around 1.5% in the top ten. For this clone: No antigen is known for it.

V lost 1 base to trimming and J lost 4 bases, with 3 bases between them. CDR1 and CDR2 (germline): SGHVS, FQNEAQ. The CDR3 extends over 12 amino acids. The receptor comes from a man between 18 and 29 years old in good health and CMV-seronegative. The rearrangement uses TRBV7-8 and TRBJ2-3; no clear D. Material for sequencing was PBMCs. CDR3 loop: CASSLVADTQYF. CDR3 in DNA: TGTGCCAGCAGCTTAGTCGCAGATACGCAGTATTTT.